This T cell receptor beta chain comes out of a study of blood T cell repertoires in COVID-19. Seattle's cohort entered during active infection and was followed longitudinally. Germline V gene sequence: CDR1 LNHDA, CDR2 SQIVND (reference sequence). The CDR3 is 16 residues long. The V gene lost 10 bases and the J gene lost 4 bases, with 25 bases spanning the gap. Produced via immunoSEQ multiplex PCR; TCRdb's table is partial and in-frame only. The sample lists about 160,000 clones; 82% were seen once. Specimen: peripheral blood. This chain connects TRBV19 to TRBJ1-1; D possibly corresponds to TRBD1 (5 bases). The sequence came from a woman aged 40-49 years with COVID-19, enrolled during active disease. The CDR3 DNA follows: TGTGCCACCGTTGGGCCAAGGGGCTTATGGGGCACTGAAGCTTTCTTT. It is translated as CATVGPRGLWGTEAFF.